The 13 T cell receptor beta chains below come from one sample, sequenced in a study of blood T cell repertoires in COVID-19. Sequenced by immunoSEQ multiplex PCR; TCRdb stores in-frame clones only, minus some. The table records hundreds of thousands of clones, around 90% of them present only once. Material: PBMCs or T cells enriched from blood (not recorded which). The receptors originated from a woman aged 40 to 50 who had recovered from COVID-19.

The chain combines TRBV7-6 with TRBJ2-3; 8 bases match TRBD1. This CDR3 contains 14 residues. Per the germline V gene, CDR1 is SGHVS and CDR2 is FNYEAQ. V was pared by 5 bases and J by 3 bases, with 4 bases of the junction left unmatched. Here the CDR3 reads CASSMGQATDTQYF. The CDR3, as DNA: TGTGCCAGCAGCATGGGACAGGCAACAGATACGCAGTATTTT.

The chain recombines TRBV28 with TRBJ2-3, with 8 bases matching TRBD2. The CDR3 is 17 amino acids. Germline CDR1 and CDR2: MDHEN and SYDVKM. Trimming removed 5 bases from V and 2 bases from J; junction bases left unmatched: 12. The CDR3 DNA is TGTGCCAGCAGTCTTGCCCGCCTAGCGGGTATCACAGATACGCAGTATTTT. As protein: CASSLARLAGITDTQYF.

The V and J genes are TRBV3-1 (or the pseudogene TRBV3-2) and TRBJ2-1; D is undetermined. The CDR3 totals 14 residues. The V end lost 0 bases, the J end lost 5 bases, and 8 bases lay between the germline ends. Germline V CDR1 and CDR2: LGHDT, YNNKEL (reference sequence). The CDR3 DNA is TGTGCCAGCAGCCAAGACCCCAGGAACAATGAGCAGTTCTTC. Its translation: CASSQDPRNNEQFF.

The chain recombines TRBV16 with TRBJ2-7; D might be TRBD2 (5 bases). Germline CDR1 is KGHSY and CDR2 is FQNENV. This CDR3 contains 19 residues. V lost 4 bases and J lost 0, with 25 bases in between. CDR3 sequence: CASSPRGKGAVLSSYEQYF. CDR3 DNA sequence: TGTGCCAGCAGCCCCCGAGGGAAGGGTGCCGTTCTTAGCTCCTACGAGCAGTACTTC.

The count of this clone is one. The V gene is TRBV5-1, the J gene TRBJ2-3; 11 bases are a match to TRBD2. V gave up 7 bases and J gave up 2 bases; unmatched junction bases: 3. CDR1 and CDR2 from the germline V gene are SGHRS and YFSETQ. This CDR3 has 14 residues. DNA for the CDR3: TGCGCCAGCCGACTAGCGGGACCCACAGATACGCAGTATTTT. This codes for CASRLAGPTDTQYF.

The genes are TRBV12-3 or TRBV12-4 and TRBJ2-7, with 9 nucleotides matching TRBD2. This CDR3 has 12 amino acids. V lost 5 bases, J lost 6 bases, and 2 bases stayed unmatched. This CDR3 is CASSPGLAEQYF. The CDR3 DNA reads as TGTGCCAGCAGTCCGGGACTAGCCGAGCAGTACTTC.

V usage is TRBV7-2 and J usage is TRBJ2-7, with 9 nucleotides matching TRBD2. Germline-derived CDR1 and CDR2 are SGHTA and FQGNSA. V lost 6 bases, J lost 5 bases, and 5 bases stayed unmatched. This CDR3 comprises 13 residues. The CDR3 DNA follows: TGTGCCAGCAGTAGCGGGAGAATCAACGAGCAGTACTTC. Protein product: CASSSGRINEQYF.

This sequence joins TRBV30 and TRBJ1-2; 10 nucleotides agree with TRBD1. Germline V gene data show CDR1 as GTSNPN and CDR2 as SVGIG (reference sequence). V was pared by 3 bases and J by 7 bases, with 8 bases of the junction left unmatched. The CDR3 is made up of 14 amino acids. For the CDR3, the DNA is TGTGCCTGGAGCCCAGATGGGACAGGGGTTGGCTACACCTTC. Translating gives CAWSPDGTGVGYTF.

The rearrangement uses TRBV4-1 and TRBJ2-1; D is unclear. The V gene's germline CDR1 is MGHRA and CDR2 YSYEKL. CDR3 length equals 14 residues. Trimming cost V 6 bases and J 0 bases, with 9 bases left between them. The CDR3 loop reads CASSPRLSYNEQFF. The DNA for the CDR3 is TGCGCCAGCAGTCCGCGCCTCTCCTACAATGAGCAGTTCTTC.

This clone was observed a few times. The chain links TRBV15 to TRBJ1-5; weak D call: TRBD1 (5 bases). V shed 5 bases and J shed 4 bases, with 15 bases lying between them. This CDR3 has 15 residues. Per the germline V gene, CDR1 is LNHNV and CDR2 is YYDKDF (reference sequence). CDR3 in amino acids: CATSLLGGGNQPQHF. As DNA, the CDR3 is TGTGCCACCAGCCTGCTTGGCGGGGGTAATCAGCCCCAGCATTTT.

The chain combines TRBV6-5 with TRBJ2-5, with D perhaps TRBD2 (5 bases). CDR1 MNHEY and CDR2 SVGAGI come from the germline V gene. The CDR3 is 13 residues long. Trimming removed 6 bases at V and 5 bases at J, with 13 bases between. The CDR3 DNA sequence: TGTGCCAGCAGCGGACTCCCCGTCGAGACCCAGTACTTC. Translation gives CASSGLPVETQYF.

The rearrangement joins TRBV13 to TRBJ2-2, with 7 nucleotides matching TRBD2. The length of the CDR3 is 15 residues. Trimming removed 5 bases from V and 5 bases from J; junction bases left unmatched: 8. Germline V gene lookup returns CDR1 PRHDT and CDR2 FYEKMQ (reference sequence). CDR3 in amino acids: CASSGRAVTTGELFF. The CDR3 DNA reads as TGTGCCAGCAGCGGGAGGGCCGTCACTACCGGGGAGCTGTTTTTT.

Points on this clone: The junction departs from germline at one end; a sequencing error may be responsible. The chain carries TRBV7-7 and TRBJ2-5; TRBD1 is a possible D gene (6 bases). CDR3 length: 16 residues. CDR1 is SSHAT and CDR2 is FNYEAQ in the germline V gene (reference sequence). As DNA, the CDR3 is TGTGCTAGCAGCTTAGTTGGGTCAGGGGTCCAAGAGACCCAGTACTTC. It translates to CASSLVGSGVQETQYF.